This TCR beta chain was recorded in a study of blood T cell repertoires in COVID-19. Study in general: Sources were T cells, B-cell-depleted T cells, or PBMCs; the material itself was cDNA or gDNA.

Profiled with immunoSEQ multiplex PCR; TCRdb holds only in-frame clones, not every one. The table includes approximately 45,000 clones, about nine tenths detected once. The sample comprised peripheral blood. The receptor was isolated from a human donor in a cohort sampled during active COVID-19.

CDR3: CAWSALPGQRNTEAFF. The DNA for the CDR3 is TGTGCCTGGAGTGCCCTCCCGGGACAGAGGAACACTGAAGCTTTCTTT. V is TRBV30 and J is TRBJ1-1; 7 bases map to TRBD1. The germline V gene has CDR1 GTSNPN and CDR2 SVGIG (reference sequence). The V segment lost 1 base and the J segment 1 base; nucleotides outside the gene matches: 9. The CDR3 contains 16 residues.